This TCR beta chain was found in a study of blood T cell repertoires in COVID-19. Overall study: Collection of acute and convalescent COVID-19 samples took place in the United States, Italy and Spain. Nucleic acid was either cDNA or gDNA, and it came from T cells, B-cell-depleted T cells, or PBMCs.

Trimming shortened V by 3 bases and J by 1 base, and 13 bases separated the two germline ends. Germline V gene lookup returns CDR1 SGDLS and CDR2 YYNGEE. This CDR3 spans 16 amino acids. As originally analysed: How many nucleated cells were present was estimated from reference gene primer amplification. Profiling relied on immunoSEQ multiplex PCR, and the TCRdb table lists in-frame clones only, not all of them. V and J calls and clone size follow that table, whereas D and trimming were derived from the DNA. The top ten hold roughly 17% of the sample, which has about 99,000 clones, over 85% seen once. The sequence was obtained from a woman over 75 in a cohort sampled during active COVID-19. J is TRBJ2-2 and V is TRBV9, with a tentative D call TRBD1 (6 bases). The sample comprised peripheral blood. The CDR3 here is CASSAGVPQNTGELFF. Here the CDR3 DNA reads TGTGCCAGCAGCGCAGGGGTCCCTCAGAACACCGGGGAGCTGTTTTTT.